One sample yielded the 5 T cell receptor beta chains listed below, sequenced in a study of T cells in Graves' hyperthyroidism and ophthalmopathy. It was RNA transcripts that yielded the amplified TCR beta CDR3 regions. The TCR CDR3 first-round RT-PCR relied on the HTBI primer set. TCRdb reprocessed the multiplex PCR reads via MiXCR and lists one record per CDR3 protein. The sample yields roughly 640,000 distinct CDR3 sequences, about 16% seen once. Sequencing was done on a sample of blood. The source is a woman in her forties with Graves' ophthalmopathy.

The J gene is TRBJ2-1, the V gene TRBV2; maybe TRBD2 (7 bases). There are 13 residues in the CDR3. The germline gives CDR1 SNHLY, CDR2 FYNNEI. The V end lost 8 bases, the J end lost 4 bases, and 12 bases lay between the germline ends. CDR3 region: CASWAGAYNEQFF. DNA for the CDR3: TGTGCCAGCTGGGCGGGGGCTTACAATGAGCAGTTCTTC. The entire variable domain, with the rest obtained from reference TRBV2 and TRBJ2-1, is as follows: EPEVTQTPSHQVTQMGQEVILRCVPISNHLYFYWYRQILGQKVEFLVSFYNNEISEKSEIFDDQFSVERPDGSNFTLKIRSTKLEDSAMYFCASWAGAYNEQFFGPGTRLTVL.

The table lists this clonotype with many counts. This sequence joins TRBV7-2 and TRBJ1-6; the D is unclear. CDR3 length equals 15 residues. In germline, CDR1 is SGHTA, CDR2 FQGNSA. Trimming stripped 2 bases from V and 9 bases from J, with 14 bases between. The DNA for the CDR3 is TGTGCCAGCAGCTTAAATCCGGGTGACCTTTCACCCCTCCACTTT. Protein: CASSLNPGDLSPLHF.

In its sample, this clonotype was seen many times. V usage is TRBV12-3 or TRBV12-4 and J usage is TRBJ1-5; TRBD1 aligns across 7 bases. The CDR3 runs to 15 residues. The V and J ends lost 3 bases and 4 bases, in that order; junction bases with no gene match: 6. CDR3 in DNA: TGTGCCAGCAGTTTTAGACAGGGTTCTAATCAGCCCCAGCATTTT. It yields the protein CASSFRQGSNQPQHF.

This clonotype was observed many times. The gene calls are TRBV20-1 and TRBJ1-1, with no clear D. This CDR3 has 13 amino acids. V gave up 1 base and J gave up 3 bases, with 9 bases separating them. Germline V gives CDR1 DFQATT, CDR2 SNEGSKA (reference sequence). The CDR3 coding sequence is TGCAGTGCTAGAGGGGTCGGGCACACTGAAGCTTTCTTT. Its protein product is CSARGVGHTEAFF.

This clonotype showed up many times. The J gene is TRBJ1-5, the V gene TRBV7-8; 7 nucleotides line up with TRBD1. The CDR3 runs to 15 residues. Germline-derived CDR1 and CDR2 are SGHVS and FQNEAQ. V gave up 4 bases and J gave up 3 bases; unmatched junction bases: 6. DNA of the CDR3: TGTGCCAGCAGCTCGGGACAGTTAGTCAATCAGCCCCAGCATTTT. It specifies CASSSGQLVNQPQHF. The complete variable domain, with remaining parts taken from reference TRBV7-8 and TRBJ1-5, reads GAGVSQSPRYKVAKRGQDVALRCDPISGHVSLFWYQQALGQGPEFLTYFQNEAQLDKSGLPSDRFFAERPEGSVSTLKIQRTQQEDSAVYLCASSSGQLVNQPQHFGDGTRLSIL.